The 2 T cell receptor beta chains listed next were all sequenced from one sample in a study of T cell changes during pregnancy in multiple sclerosis. The assay was immunoSEQ multiplex PCR, and TCRdb's table has in-frame clones only and misses some. The sample records tens of thousands of clones, around 90% being singletons. The sample in question was peripheral blood, obtained in the first trimester of pregnancy. All receptors derive from a female donor with multiple sclerosis, enrolled in a pregnancy study.

V is TRBV4-1 and J is TRBJ2-7; 7 positions match TRBD1. This CDR3 contains 15 residues. CDR1 and CDR2 (germline): MGHRA, YSYEKL. Trimming removed 1 base from V and 0 bases from J; junction bases left unmatched: 3. CDR3 DNA: TGCGCCAGCAGCCAAGCAGGGGGTAGCTCCTACGAGCAGTACTTC. Its translation: CASSQAGGSSYEQYF.

This clone was counted once. The junction does not match germline at one end; this may be a read error. The chain has TRBV18 and TRBJ2-6; possible D gene TRBD1, 5 bases. The CDR3 sequence is 15 residues long. The V gene's germline CDR1 is KGHSH and CDR2 LQKENI. The CDR3: CASSPPGSGPNVLTF. CDR3 DNA sequence: TGTGCCAGCTCACCCCCAGGGTCTGGGCCCAACGTCCTGACTTTC.